The clone carrying this T cell receptor (beta chain) was found a few times. This entry belongs to a study of T-cell memory formation after mild COVID-19. Study-wide background: TCR clustering was largely donor specific.

TCRdb re-called the 5' RACE reads with MiXCR, one entry per CDR3 protein. This sample carries fewer than 150,000 distinct CDR3 sequences, 13% to 15% of them seen once, and the ten largest clones take around 28%. Germline values: CDR1 KGHDR, CDR2 SFDVKD. V was pared by 1 base and J by 5 bases, with 7 bases between. This CDR3 is 14 amino acids long. The origin of this receptor is an adult woman who had mild COVID-19 (a few samples of this study predate the infection). Cell type and time point are not known. The J gene is TRBJ2-2, the V gene TRBV24-1, with D possibly being TRBD1 (5 bases). The specimen was PBMCs or a T cell subset sorted from them (not recorded which). The CDR3 here is CATSDLGETGELFF. The CDR3 nucleotides are TGTGCCACCAGTGATTTAGGGGAAACCGGGGAGCTGTTTTTT.